The source of this TCR beta chain is a study of blood T cells in healthy people across ages. General study findings and limits: It was the long-lived donors that had more naive CD4+ cells and higher diversity than aged donors. TCR beta diversity was tightly associated with the proportion of naive T cells. Donor CMV status, an unknown factor, possibly confounded changes in expanded clonotypes.

A J-beta primer mix and a sample-barcoded 5' primer were used in a second PCR of about 7 to 12 cycles. Each cDNA molecule was tagged by a template-switch adaptor with 12 random nucleotides. Using its own MiXCR run on the 5' RACE reads, TCRdb lists one record per CDR3 protein. The table lists about a million distinct CDR3 sequences, 48% of them singletons. Concerning this clonotype itself: Antigen specificity is unknown.

The CDR3 spans 14 residues. Germline loops: CDR1 SGHRS, CDR2 YFSETQ. The germline V and J ends were trimmed by 2 bases and 11 bases, with 19 bases remaining between them. The chain couples TRBV5-1 to TRBJ1-1, with TRBD1 as a possible D gene (5 bases). The sample consisted of blood. The sequence was collected from a man aged 30-40 years in good health. The CDR3 DNA reads TGCGCCAGCAGCTTATCCTCCGGGACCGGGGCGGCTTTCTTT. Its translation is CASSLSSGTGAAFF.